These 22 T cell receptor beta chains originate from one sample sequenced in a study of technical replicates of blood from a handful of donors. Method: immunoSEQ multiplex PCR; TCRdb's copy keeps in-frame clones and lacks some. The sample yields some 94,000 clones, about 95% seen once. Sequencing used T cells isolated from PBMCs. Receptors were obtained from a human donor in good health.

This clone was picked up one time. This chain joins TRBV7-3 and TRBJ1-1, with 7 bases matching TRBD1. Per the germline V gene, CDR1 is SGHTA and CDR2 is FQGTGA. This CDR3 is built from 13 residues. V lost 5 bases and J lost 3; bases outside the gene matches: 3. The CDR3: CASSLDRDTEAFF. In DNA form, the CDR3 reads TGTGCCAGCAGCCTTGACAGGGACACTGAAGCTTTCTTT. Full variable domain (outside the CDR3, taken from reference TRBV7-3 and TRBJ1-1): GAGVSQTPSNKVTEKGKYVELRCDPISGHTALYWYRQSLGQGPEFLIYFQGTGAADDSGLPNDRFFAVRPEGSVSTLKIQRTERGDSAVYLCASSLDRDTEAFFGQGTRLTVV.

The chain recombines TRBV4-1 with TRBJ2-7; the D gene is possibly TRBD1 (6 bases). CDR3 length: 15 amino acids. The V end lost 5 bases, the J end lost 0 bases, and 14 bases lay between the germline ends. From germline, CDR1 is MGHRA and CDR2 YSYEKL. The chain's CDR3 is CASSEPRGSSYEQYF. In DNA, the CDR3 is TGCGCCAGCAGCGAACCTAGGGGGAGCTCCTACGAGCAGTACTTC.

Of note for this clone: The same CDR3 also results from other DNA sequences found in this sample. This chain's CDR3 is CASSELAGGTDTQYF. DNA for the CDR3: TGTGCCAGCAGTGAACTAGCGGGAGGAACAGATACGCAGTATTTT. The chain employs TRBV25-1 and TRBJ2-3, with 11 bases matching TRBD2. Germline values: CDR1 MGHDK, CDR2 SYGVNS. This CDR3 spans 15 amino acids. The ends lost 2 bases at V and 3 bases at J; junction bases unmatched: 1.

This clone was seen only once. V is TRBV7-3 and J is TRBJ2-5; perhaps TRBD1 as D (6 bases). Germline V gene lookup returns CDR1 SGHTA and CDR2 FQGTGA. The V and J ends lost 11 bases and 2 bases respectively, with 21 bases between them. The CDR3 is made up of 15 amino acids. CDR3 protein: CAGKRRGPTQETQYF. Here the CDR3 DNA reads TGTGCCGGTAAACGCAGGGGACCCACACAAGAGACCCAGTACTTC.

The rearrangement links TRBV6-1 to TRBJ2-3; 9 positions agree with TRBD2. V dropped 8 bases and J dropped 4; count of bases not matched to a gene: 10. The germline gives CDR1 MNHNS, CDR2 SASEGT. The CDR3 is 15 residues long. DNA for the CDR3: TGTGCCAGCTTCCTGGATAGCGGGAGATCAGATACGCAGTATTTT. This gives the protein CASFLDSGRSDTQYF.

The gene calls are TRBV30 and TRBJ1-1, with TRBD1 identical over 10 bases. The germline CDR1 and CDR2 sequences are GTSNPN and SVGIG (reference sequence). J gave up 3 bases and V 4 bases, and 8 bases lay outside the gene matches. This CDR3 region has 15 residues. CDR3 sequence: CAWIRDRGWDTEAFF. The CDR3 bases are TGTGCCTGGATTAGGGACAGGGGATGGGACACTGAAGCTTTCTTT.

This chain uses TRBV6-1 with TRBJ1-2, with D possibly matching TRBD1 (6 bases). CDR3 size: 20 residues. V lost 0 bases and J 1 base, leaving 24 bases between the germline ends. Germline V gene sequence: CDR1 MNHNS, CDR2 SASEGT. The DNA of the CDR3 is TGTGCCAGCAGTGAAGCCCGGCAGTACAGGGTAGATCTCCTTAACTATGGCTACACCTTC. It yields the protein CASSEARQYRVDLLNYGYTF.

The chain couples TRBV9 to TRBJ2-5; 8 nucleotides agree with TRBD2. V was clipped by 6 bases and J by 2 bases; unmatched bases: 9. Germline assignment: CDR1 SGDLS and CDR2 YYNGEE. The CDR3 is 15 residues long. The CDR3 nucleotides are TGTGCCAGCACAAAACTAGGGACTAGACAAGAGACCCAGTACTTC. Translation gives CASTKLGTRQETQYF. The full variable domain, with the rest looked up from reference TRBV9 and TRBJ2-5, is DSGVTQTPKHLITATGQRVTLRCSPRSGDLSVYWYQQSLDQGLQFLIQYYNGEERAKGNILERFSAQQFPDLHSELNLSSLELGDSALYFCASTKLGTRQETQYFGPGTRLLVL.

For the CDR3, the DNA is TGTGCCAGCAGCCTACAGGGATCGGAGACCCAGTACTTC. Amino acid sequence: CASSLQGSETQYF. The V call is TRBV7-3, the J call TRBJ2-5; maybe TRBD1 (6 bases). The CDR3 is 13 residues long. Trimming took off 5 bases at V and 5 bases at J, with 12 bases between the two ends. Germline V gene sequence: CDR1 SGHTA, CDR2 FQGTGA.

The chain has TRBV5-1 and TRBJ1-1; the D is unclear. Trimming took off 0 bases at V and 7 bases at J, with 10 bases between the two ends. The CDR3 totals 13 residues. Germline values: CDR1 SGHRS, CDR2 YFSETQ. The CDR3 is CASSLASELEAFF. The CDR3 DNA reads as TGCGCCAGCAGCTTGGCCAGCGAGCTTGAAGCTTTCTTT.

V usage is TRBV7-9 and J usage is TRBJ2-3; a weak D match, TRBD2 (6 bases). Germline V gene data show CDR1 as SEHNR and CDR2 as FQNEAQ (reference sequence). This CDR3 is 12 amino acids long. V dropped 9 bases and J dropped 2 bases, with 9 bases sitting between them. Here the CDR3 reads CASRRDTDTQYF. The CDR3 DNA reads as TGTGCCAGTCGGCGGGACACAGATACGCAGTATTTT.

The chain carries TRBV28 and TRBJ2-4; 8 nucleotides line up with TRBD2. The V gene's germline CDR1 is MDHEN and CDR2 SYDVKM. Trimming took 5 bases from V and 0 from J; bases not matched to a gene: 9. This CDR3 has 17 amino acids. The CDR3 region is CASSPILAGLAKNIQYF. CDR3 sequence (DNA): TGTGCCAGCAGTCCCATTCTAGCGGGTTTAGCCAAAAACATTCAGTACTTC.

This clone appeared a single time. The chain joins TRBV19 to TRBJ1-1; TRBD1 agrees at 7 bases. This CDR3 has 14 amino acids. The trim removed 7 bases at V and 5 bases at J, leaving 10 bases unmatched. Germline V gene data show CDR1 as LNHDA and CDR2 as SQIVND (reference sequence). CDR3: CASNSAGGRTEAFF. The CDR3 coding sequence is TGTGCCAGTAACTCGGCAGGGGGACGGACTGAAGCTTTCTTT. Full variable domain (outside the CDR3, taken from reference TRBV19 and TRBJ1-1): DGGITQSPKYLFRKEGQNVTLSCEQNLNHDAMYWYRQDPGQGLRLIYYSQIVNDFQKGDIAEGYSVSREKKESFPLTVTSAQKNPTAFYLCASNSAGGRTEAFFGQGTRLTVV.

The rearrangement links TRBV4-2 to TRBJ2-2; possible D gene TRBD2, 6 bases. The CDR3 runs to 17 residues. Trimming stripped 0 bases from V and 2 bases from J, with 13 bases between. Germline V lookup: CDR1 LGHNA, CDR2 YNFKEQ. Here the CDR3 reads CASSQDWGDLNTGELFF. DNA of the CDR3: TGTGCCAGCAGCCAAGATTGGGGGGACCTTAACACCGGGGAGCTGTTTTTT.

The genes are TRBV27 and TRBJ2-2, with TRBD2 matching over 10 bases. Germline CDR1 reads MNHEY; CDR2 reads SMNVEV (reference sequence). Unmatched junction bases numbered 8, after V lost 3 bases and J lost 4 bases. CDR3 length: 17 residues. The CDR3 loop reads CASSFLAGVPGTGELFF. The DNA for the CDR3 is TGTGCCAGCAGTTTTCTAGCGGGAGTACCCGGCACCGGGGAGCTGTTTTTT.

The J gene is TRBJ2-1, the V gene TRBV7-9; D is possibly TRBD2 (6 bases). Trimming shortened V by 3 bases and J by 6 bases, and 12 bases separated the two germline ends. CDR1 is SEHNR, CDR2 FQNEAQ, per germline (reference sequence). The CDR3 is made up of 14 amino acids. The CDR3 sequence is CASSFSGNTNEQFF. Here the CDR3 DNA reads TGTGCCAGCAGCTTTAGCGGCAACACCAATGAGCAGTTCTTC.

This sequence joins TRBV6-5 and TRBJ2-1; D not certain. Trimming stripped 6 bases from V and 7 bases from J, with 7 bases between. Germline-derived CDR1 and CDR2 are MNHEY and SVGAGI. The CDR3 spans 11 residues. CDR3 region: CASRNSNEQFF. As DNA, the CDR3 is TGTGCCAGCAGAAACAGTAATGAGCAGTTCTTC.

V and J are TRBV29-1 and TRBJ1-4; TRBD1 matches 8 bases. With V trimmed by 0 bases and J by 7 bases, 1 base remained unmatched. The CDR3 totals 13 residues. Germline CDR1 SQVTM, CDR2 ANQGSEA. The DNA for the CDR3 is TGCAGCGTTGAAGAGACAGGGGCTGAAAAACTGTTTTTT. Encoded protein: CSVEETGAEKLFF.

The chain is built from TRBV4-1 and TRBJ2-7; D unclear. The germline gives CDR1 MGHRA, CDR2 YSYEKL. The ends were cut back, 1 base at V and 3 bases at J, with 10 bases in the middle. There are 14 residues in the CDR3. CDR3 nucleotides: TGCGCCAGCAGCCAAGGGCGGCCGTACTACGAGCAGTACTTC. Translated: CASSQGRPYYEQYF.

The genes are TRBV10-3 and TRBJ2-2, with D tentatively TRBD2 (7 bases). The CDR3 covers 15 residues. The germline V and J ends were trimmed by 8 bases and 0 bases, with 13 bases remaining between them. The germline V gene has CDR1 ENHRY and CDR2 SYGVKD. CDR3 coding DNA: TGTGCCATCGGTCAAGGGGGGGCGAACACCGGGGAGCTGTTTTTT. This gives the protein CAIGQGGANTGELFF.

V gene TRBV19 combines with J gene TRBJ2-3; weak D call: TRBD2 (6 bases). This CDR3 is built from 18 residues. CDR1 is LNHDA and CDR2 is SQIVND in the germline V gene (reference sequence). The V gene lost 5 bases and the J gene lost 4 bases, with 25 bases spanning the gap. CDR3 residues: CASSPLAPTGANADTQYF. CDR3 sequence (DNA): TGTGCCAGTAGTCCGCTGGCCCCTACGGGAGCTAACGCAGATACGCAGTATTTT.

The rearrangement uses TRBV5-1 and TRBJ2-7; D might be TRBD1 (5 bases). The CDR3 extends over 12 amino acids. Trimming left V 5 bases short and J 4 bases short, with 10 bases between. Germline-derived CDR1 and CDR2 are SGHRS and YFSETQ. The CDR3 sequence: CASSPDSYEQYF. In nucleotides, the CDR3 is TGCGCCAGCAGTCCCGACAGTTACGAGCAGTACTTC.